Included here is one TCR beta chain sequence, with context. Its antigen is unidentified. The CDR3 runs to 16 residues. Trimming removed 0 bases from V and 11 bases from J; junction bases left unmatched: 12. Germline V gene lookup returns CDR1 MNHNS and CDR2 SASEGT. The data originate from a study of cytomegalovirus exposure and HLA in healthy donors. Whole-study findings and limits: Many donors shared some public TCRs, even though most TCR sequences were rare. A later analysis, which compared TCR beta chains of equal frequency, found the HLA-associated ones more clonally expanded. A later examination showed that TCR association rates differed by HLA locus, with DRB1 most and HLA-C fewest.

The study ran its PCR with 60 Vbeta and 13 Jbeta primers. Per the study methods: Roughly 73 million unique TCR beta chains, about 11 million of them shared, were counted by a later analysis. Some clones are missing from TCRdb's copy, which holds only in-frame ones; the method was immunoSEQ multiplex PCR. The V and J calls and clone size come from that table; D and trimming were worked out from the DNA. The profile shows under 35,000 clones, about 60% of them singletons. Sequenced material: PBMCs. The V call is TRBV6-1, the J call TRBJ2-1, with 8 bases matching TRBD2. The TCR comes from a man aged 45-65 years in good health and CMV-seropositive. The CDR3 DNA is TGTGCCAGCAGTGAAGCGTCGCAGCGGGAGATCGACAAGCAGTTCTTC. The encoded protein is CASSEASQREIDKQFF.